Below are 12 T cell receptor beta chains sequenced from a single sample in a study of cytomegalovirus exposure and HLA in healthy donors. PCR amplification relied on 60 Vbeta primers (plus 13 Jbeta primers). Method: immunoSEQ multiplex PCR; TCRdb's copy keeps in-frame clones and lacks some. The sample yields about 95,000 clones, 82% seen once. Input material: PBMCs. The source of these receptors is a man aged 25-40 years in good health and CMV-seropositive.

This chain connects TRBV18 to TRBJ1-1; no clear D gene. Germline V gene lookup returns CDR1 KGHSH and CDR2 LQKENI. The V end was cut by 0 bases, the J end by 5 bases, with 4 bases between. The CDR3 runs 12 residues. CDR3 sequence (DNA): TGTGCCAGCTCACCACCCGCGACTGAAGCTTTCTTT. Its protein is CASSPPATEAFF.

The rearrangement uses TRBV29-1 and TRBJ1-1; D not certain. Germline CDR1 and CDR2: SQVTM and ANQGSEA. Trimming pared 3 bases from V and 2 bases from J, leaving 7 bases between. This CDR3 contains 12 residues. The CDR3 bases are TGCAGCGTTGAGGTCAGAAACACTGAAGCTTTCTTT. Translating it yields CSVEVRNTEAFF.

This chain's CDR3 is CAIGTGDQPQHF. In nucleotides, the CDR3 is TGTGCCATAGGGACAGGGGATCAGCCCCAGCATTTT. The chain employs TRBV6-6 and TRBJ1-5; TRBD1 matches at 10 bases. The CDR3 is 12 amino acids. V shed 10 bases and J 5 bases; nucleotides not matched to a gene: 2. From germline, CDR1 is MNHNY and CDR2 SVGAGI (reference sequence).

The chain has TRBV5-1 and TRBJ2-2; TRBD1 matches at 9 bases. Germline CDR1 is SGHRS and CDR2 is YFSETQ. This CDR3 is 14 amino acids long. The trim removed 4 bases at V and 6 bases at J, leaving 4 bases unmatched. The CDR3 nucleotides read TGCGCCAGCAGCGCACAGGGGGCTGCCGGGGAGCTGTTTTTT. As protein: CASSAQGAAGELFF.

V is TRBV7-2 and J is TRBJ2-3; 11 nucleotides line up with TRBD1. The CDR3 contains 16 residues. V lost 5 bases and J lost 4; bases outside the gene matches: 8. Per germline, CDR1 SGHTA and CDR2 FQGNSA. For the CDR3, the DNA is TGTGCCAGCAGCCTCAACCGGGACAGGGGGTCAGATACGCAGTATTTT. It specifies CASSLNRDRGSDTQYF.

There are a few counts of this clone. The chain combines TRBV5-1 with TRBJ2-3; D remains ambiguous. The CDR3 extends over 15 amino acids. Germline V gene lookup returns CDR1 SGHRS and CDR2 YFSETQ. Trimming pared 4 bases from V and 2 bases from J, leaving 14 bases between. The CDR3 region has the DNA TGCGCCAGCAGCCGAGCCGGGTCCTTCACAGATACGCAGTATTTT. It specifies CASSRAGSFTDTQYF.

The CDR3 region is CASSTYYGDSYSYNSPLHF. The CDR3 region has the DNA TGTGCCAGCAGTACATATTACGGGGACTCGTACTCCTATAATTCACCCCTCCACTTT. This sequence joins TRBV27 and TRBJ1-6, with D possibly matching TRBD1 (5 bases). Trimming took off 5 bases at V and 0 bases at J, with 20 bases between the two ends. Germline CDR1 is MNHEY and CDR2 is SMNVEV (reference sequence). This CDR3 has 19 amino acids.

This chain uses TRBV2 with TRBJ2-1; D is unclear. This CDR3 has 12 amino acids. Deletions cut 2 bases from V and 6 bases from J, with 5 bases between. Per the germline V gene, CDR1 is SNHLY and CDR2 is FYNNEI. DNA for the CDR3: TGTGCCAGCAGTGAATCCAGCAATGAGCAGTTCTTC. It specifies CASSESSNEQFF. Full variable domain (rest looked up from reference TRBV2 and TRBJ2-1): EPEVTQTPSHQVTQMGQEVILRCVPISNHLYFYWYRQILGQKVEFLVSFYNNEISEKSEIFDDQFSVERPDGSNFTLKIRSTKLEDSAMYFCASSESSNEQFFGPGTRLTVL.

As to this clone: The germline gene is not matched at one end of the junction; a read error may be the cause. DNA of the CDR3: TGTGCCAGCAGCACCGCTAGCGGGGCGGACACGAGCAGTACGTTC. It codes for CASSTASGADTSSTF. V usage is TRBV11-3 and J usage is TRBJ2-7; 9 bases match TRBD2. Germline CDR1 is SGHNT and CDR2 is YENEEA. The CDR3 covers 15 residues.

CDR3 in amino acids: CASSQVQTGGTGELFF. CDR3 DNA: TGCGCCAGCAGCCAAGTTCAGACAGGGGGCACCGGGGAGCTGTTTTTT. V is TRBV4-3 and J is TRBJ2-2; 9 nucleotides agree with TRBD1. Per the germline V gene, CDR1 is LGHNA and CDR2 is YSLEER. V lost 1 base and J lost 4; bases outside the gene matches: 4. The CDR3 extends over 16 amino acids.

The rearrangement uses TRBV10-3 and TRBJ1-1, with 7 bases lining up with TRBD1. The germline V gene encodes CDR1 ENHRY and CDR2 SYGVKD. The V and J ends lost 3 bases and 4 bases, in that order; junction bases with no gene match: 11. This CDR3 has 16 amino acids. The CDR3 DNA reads TGTGCCATCAGTGAACATCTCCAGGGGGATGGCACTGAAGCTTTCTTT. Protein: CAISEHLQGDGTEAFF.

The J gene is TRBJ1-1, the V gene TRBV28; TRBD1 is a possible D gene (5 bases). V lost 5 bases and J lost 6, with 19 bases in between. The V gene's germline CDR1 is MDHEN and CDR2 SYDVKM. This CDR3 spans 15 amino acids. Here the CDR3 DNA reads TGTGCCAGCAGTCTGGGTACGGGGGTTCGTCCTGAAGCTTTCTTT. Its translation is CASSLGTGVRPEAFF.